Each of the 11 T cell receptor beta chains below was sequenced from the same sample in a study of blood T cell repertoires in COVID-19. The repertoire was sequenced with immunoSEQ multiplex PCR; TCRdb's copy has only in-frame clones and lacks some. This table has some 120,000 clones, roughly 85% appearing once. The sample consisted of peripheral blood. These receptors were collected from a human donor in a cohort sampled during active COVID-19.

This sequence joins TRBV18 and TRBJ1-1; 8 bases fit TRBD1. Per germline, CDR1 KGHSH and CDR2 LQKENI. The length of the CDR3 is 13 residues. The ends lost 6 bases at V and 7 bases at J; junction bases unmatched: 7. The CDR3 loop reads CASSPQGAGEAFF. The CDR3 DNA is TGTGCCAGCTCGCCTCAGGGGGCAGGTGAAGCTTTCTTT.

The chain has TRBV19 and TRBJ2-7, with 10 bases matching TRBD1. CDR1 is LNHDA, CDR2 SQIVND, per germline (reference sequence). CDR3 length: 15 residues. J gave up 6 bases and V 2 bases, and 7 bases lay outside the gene matches. CDR3 residues: CASSIPGTGVGEQYF. CDR3 DNA: TGTGCCAGTAGTATACCCGGGACAGGGGTCGGCGAGCAGTACTTC.

The chain recombines TRBV6-5 with TRBJ2-7; D is possibly TRBD2 (6 bases). The CDR3 length is 11 residues. The germline V gene encodes CDR1 MNHEY and CDR2 SVGAGI. Trimming stripped 10 bases from V and 1 base from J, with 8 bases between. Here the CDR3 DNA reads TGTGCCACCGGGAGATCCTACGAGCAGTACTTC. It codes for CATGRSYEQYF.

This clone was seen once. This chain connects TRBV5-5 to TRBJ2-3; 10 bases match TRBD1. The germline V gene has CDR1 SGHKS and CDR2 YYEKEE (reference sequence). The CDR3 totals 17 residues. V shed 1 base, J shed 2 bases, and the junction held 7 bases outside the gene matches. Here the CDR3 reads CASSLPRGQGTTDTQYF. DNA for the CDR3: TGTGCCAGCAGCTTGCCCCGGGGACAGGGGACCACAGATACGCAGTATTTT. The full variable domain, in which reference TRBV5-5 and TRBJ2-3 provide the parts outside the CDR3, is DAGVTQSPTHLIKTRGQQVTLRCSPISGHKSVSWYQQVLGQGPQFIFQYYEKEERGRGNFPDRFSARQFPNYSSELNVNALLLGDSALYLCASSLPRGQGTTDTQYFGPGTRLTVL.

The V and J genes are TRBV28 and TRBJ1-1, with D maybe TRBD1 (6 bases). The CDR3 is 14 amino acids. Germline V gene sequence: CDR1 MDHEN, CDR2 SYDVKM. The V end was cut by 7 bases, the J end by 5 bases, with 17 bases between. The CDR3: CASTLPGGATEAFF. Written as DNA, the CDR3 is TGTGCCAGCACCTTACCGGGGGGGGCAACTGAAGCTTTCTTT.

This clone has more than one count but fewer than ten. The chain is built from TRBV6-5 and TRBJ2-7, with D uncertain. Trimming removed 0 bases at V and 2 bases at J, with 11 bases between. The CDR3 extends over 15 amino acids. The germline V gene has CDR1 MNHEY and CDR2 SVGAGI. The CDR3 loop is CASSYSPSGTYEQYF. The CDR3 region has the DNA TGTGCCAGCAGTTACTCGCCCTCAGGAACCTACGAGCAGTACTTC.

This clone was picked up a small number of times. The rearrangement links TRBV7-2 to TRBJ2-7, with a weak D call TRBD1 (5 bases). The CDR3 covers 14 residues. Germline V gene data show CDR1 as SGHTA and CDR2 as FQGNSA. The ends were cut back, 5 bases at V and 6 bases at J, with 17 bases in the middle. The CDR3 sequence is CASSRSRVGSEQYF. CDR3 DNA: TGTGCCAGCAGCCGCTCCAGGGTCGGTAGCGAGCAGTACTTC.

The chain recombines TRBV28 with TRBJ1-1; no reliable D call. The CDR3 runs to 14 residues. Trimming left V 5 bases short and J 1 base short, with 11 bases between. In germline, CDR1 is MDHEN, CDR2 SYDVKM. The CDR3 loop reads CASSVDRGNTEAFF. In DNA, the CDR3 is TGTGCCAGCAGTGTTGACCGGGGGAACACTGAAGCTTTCTTT.

The V gene is TRBV10-3, the J gene TRBJ2-5, with TRBD1 as a possible D gene (5 bases). This CDR3 has 13 amino acids. Germline V gene data show CDR1 as ENHRY and CDR2 as SYGVKD. Trimming shortened V by 3 bases and J by 4 bases, and 9 bases separated the two germline ends. The CDR3 nucleotides are TGTGCCATCAGTGAAGGACAAAGAGAGACCCAGTACTTC. This gives the protein CAISEGQRETQYF.

The sample holds a few counts of this clone. The chain carries TRBV24-1 and TRBJ1-1, with TRBD1 as a possible D gene (6 bases). Trimming left V 5 bases short and J 3 bases short, with 12 bases between. The CDR3 length is 14 residues. Germline V CDR1 and CDR2: KGHDR, SFDVKD. The CDR3 DNA sequence: TGTGCCACCAGTGCAGGCAGGACAGACACTGAAGCTTTCTTT. Its translation is CATSAGRTDTEAFF.

The chain uses TRBV27 and TRBJ2-1; the D gene is possibly TRBD1 (6 bases). The germline V gene encodes CDR1 MNHEY and CDR2 SMNVEV (reference sequence). Trimming took 4 bases from V and 9 from J, leaving 19 bases between them. The CDR3 has 15 amino acids. The CDR3 DNA reads TGTGCCAGCAGTTCCCGACAGGACTGGATAAGTGAGCAGTTCTTC. It encodes CASSSRQDWISEQFF.